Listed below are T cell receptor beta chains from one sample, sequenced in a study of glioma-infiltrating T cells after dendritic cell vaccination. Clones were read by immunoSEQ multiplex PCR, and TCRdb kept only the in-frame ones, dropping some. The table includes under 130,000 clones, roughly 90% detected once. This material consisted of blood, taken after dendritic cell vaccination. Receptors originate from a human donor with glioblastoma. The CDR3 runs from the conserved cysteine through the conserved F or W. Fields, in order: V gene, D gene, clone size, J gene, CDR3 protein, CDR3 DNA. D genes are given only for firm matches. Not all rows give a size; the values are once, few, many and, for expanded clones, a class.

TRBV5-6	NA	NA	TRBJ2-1	CASSRGGNEQFF	TGTGCCAGCAGTCGAGGGGGAAATGAGCAGTTCTTC
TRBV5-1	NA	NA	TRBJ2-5	CASSRSGGYQETQYF	TGCGCCAGCAGCAGGAGTGGCGGCTACCAAGAGACCCAGTACTTC
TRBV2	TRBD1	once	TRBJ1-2	CASSEGSTGFEGYTF	TGTGCCAGCAGTGAAGGTTCGACAGGGTTCGAGGGCTACACCTTC
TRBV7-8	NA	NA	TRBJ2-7	CASSLALSGEYEQYF	TGTGCCAGCAGCTTAGCGCTTTCAGGGGAGTACGAGCAGTACTTC
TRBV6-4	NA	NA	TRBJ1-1	CASTLSPGNTEAFF	TGTGCCAGCACCCTAAGCCCAGGGAACACTGAAGCTTTCTTT
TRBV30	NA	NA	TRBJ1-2	CAWAVRLHSFSYGYTF	TGTGCCTGGGCGGTTCGCCTTCATTCATTTTCCTATGGCTACACCTTC
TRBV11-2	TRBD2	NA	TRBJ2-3	CASRRGADTQYF	TGTGCCAGCAGACGGGGGGCAGATACGCAGTATTTT
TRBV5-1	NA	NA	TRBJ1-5	CASSTEGDQPQHF	TGCGCCAGCAGCACTGAAGGGGATCAGCCCCAGCATTTT
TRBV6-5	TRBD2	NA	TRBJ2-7	CASSYIAGQTYEQYF	TGTGCCAGCAGCTATATAGCGGGGCAGACCTACGAGCAGTACTTC
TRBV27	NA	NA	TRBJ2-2	CASSQTQGELFF	TGTGCCAGCAGCCAAACACAAGGGGAGCTGTTTTTT
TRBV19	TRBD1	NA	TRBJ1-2	CASSLGPGQGAKGYTF	TGTGCCAGTAGTCTGGGACCGGGACAGGGGGCTAAGGGCTACACCTTC
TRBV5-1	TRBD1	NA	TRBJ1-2	CASSLARQGARSGYTF	TGCGCCAGCAGCTTGGCCCGGCAGGGGGCGCGGAGTGGCTACACCTTC